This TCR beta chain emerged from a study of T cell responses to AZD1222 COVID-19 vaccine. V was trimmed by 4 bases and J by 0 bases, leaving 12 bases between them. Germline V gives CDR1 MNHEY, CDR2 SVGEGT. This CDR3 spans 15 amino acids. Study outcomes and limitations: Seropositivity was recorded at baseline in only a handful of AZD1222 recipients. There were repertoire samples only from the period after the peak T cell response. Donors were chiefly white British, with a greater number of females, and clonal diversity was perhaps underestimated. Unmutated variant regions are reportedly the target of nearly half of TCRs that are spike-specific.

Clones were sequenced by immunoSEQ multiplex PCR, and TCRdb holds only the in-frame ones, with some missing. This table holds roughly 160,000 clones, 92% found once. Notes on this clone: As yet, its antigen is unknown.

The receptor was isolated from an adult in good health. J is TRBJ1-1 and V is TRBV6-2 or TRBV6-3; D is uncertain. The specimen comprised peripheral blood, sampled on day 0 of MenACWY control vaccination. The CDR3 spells CASSWIRWVNTEAFF. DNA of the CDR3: TGTGCCAGCAGTTGGATTAGGTGGGTGAACACTGAAGCTTTCTTT.